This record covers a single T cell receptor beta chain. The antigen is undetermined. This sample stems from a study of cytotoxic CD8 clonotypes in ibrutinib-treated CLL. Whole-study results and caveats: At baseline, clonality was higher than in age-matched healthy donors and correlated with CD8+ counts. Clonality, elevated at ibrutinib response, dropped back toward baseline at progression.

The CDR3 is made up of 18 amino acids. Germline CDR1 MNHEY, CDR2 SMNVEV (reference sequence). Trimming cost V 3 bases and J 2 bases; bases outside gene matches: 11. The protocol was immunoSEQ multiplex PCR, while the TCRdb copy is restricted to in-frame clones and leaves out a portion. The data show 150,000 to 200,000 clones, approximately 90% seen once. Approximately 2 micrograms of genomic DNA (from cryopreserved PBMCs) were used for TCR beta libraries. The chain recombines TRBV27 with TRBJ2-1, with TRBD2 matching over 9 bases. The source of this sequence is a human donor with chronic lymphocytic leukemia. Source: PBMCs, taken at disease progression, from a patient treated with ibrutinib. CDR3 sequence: CASSFSRTSAITYNEQFF. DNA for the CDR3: TGTGCCAGCAGTTTCAGTAGGACTAGCGCAATAACCTACAATGAGCAGTTCTTC.